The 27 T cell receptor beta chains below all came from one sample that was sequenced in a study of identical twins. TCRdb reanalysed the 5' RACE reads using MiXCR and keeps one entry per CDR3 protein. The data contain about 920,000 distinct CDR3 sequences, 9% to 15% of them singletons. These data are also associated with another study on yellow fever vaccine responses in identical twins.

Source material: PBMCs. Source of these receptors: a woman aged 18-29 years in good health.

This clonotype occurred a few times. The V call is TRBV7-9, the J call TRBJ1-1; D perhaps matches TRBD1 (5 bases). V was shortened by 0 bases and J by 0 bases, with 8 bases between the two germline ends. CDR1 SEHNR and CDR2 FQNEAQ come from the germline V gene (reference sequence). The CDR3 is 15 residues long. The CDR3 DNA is TGTGCCAGCAGCTTAGCCCTCAGGGTGAACACTGAAGCTTTCTTT. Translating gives CASSLALRVNTEAFF.

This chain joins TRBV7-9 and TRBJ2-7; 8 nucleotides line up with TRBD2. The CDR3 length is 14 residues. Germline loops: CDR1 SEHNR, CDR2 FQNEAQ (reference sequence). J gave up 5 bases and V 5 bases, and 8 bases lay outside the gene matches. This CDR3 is CASSKGTSRDEQYV. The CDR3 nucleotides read TGTGCCAGCAGCAAAGGGACTAGTAGAGACGAGCAGTACGTC.

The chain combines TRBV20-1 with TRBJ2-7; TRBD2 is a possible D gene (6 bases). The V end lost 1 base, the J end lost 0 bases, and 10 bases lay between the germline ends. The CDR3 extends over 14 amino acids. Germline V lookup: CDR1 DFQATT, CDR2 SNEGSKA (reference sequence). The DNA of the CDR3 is TGCAGTGCTAGAGCTCCGGGACTCTCCTACGAGCAGTACTTC. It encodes CSARAPGLSYEQYF.

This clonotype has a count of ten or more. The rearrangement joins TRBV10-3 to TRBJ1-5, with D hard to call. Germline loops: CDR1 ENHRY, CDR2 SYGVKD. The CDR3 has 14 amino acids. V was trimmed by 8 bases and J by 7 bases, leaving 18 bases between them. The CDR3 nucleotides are TGTGCCATCGCGTGGGGAGGGATGGACCAGCCCCAGCATTTT. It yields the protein CAIAWGGMDQPQHF.

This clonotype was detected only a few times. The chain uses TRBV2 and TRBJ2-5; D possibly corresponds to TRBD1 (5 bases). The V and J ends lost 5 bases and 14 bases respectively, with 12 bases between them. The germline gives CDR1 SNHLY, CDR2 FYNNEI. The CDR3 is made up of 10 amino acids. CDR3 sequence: CASSPGAEYF. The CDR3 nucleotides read TGTGCCAGCAGTCCTGGGGCGGAATACTTC.

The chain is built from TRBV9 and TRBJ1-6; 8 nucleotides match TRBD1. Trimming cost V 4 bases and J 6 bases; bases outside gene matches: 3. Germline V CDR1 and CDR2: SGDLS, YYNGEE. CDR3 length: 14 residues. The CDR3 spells CASSKDRANSPLHF. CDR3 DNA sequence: TGTGCCAGCAGCAAGGACAGGGCTAATTCACCCCTCCACTTT.

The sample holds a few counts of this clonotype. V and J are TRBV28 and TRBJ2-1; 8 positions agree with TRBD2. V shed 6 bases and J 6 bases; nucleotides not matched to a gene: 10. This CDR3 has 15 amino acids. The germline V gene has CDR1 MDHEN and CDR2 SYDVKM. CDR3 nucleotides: TGTGCCAGCAGACATAGCGGGATCGATAGCAATGAGCAGTTCTTC. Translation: CASRHSGIDSNEQFF.

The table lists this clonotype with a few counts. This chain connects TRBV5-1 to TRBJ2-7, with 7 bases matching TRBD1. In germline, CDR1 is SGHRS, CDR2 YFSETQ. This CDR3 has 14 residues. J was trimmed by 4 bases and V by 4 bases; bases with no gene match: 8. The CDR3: CASSLGQTLYEQYV. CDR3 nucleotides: TGCGCCAGCAGCCTGGGACAGACCCTTTACGAGCAGTACGTC.

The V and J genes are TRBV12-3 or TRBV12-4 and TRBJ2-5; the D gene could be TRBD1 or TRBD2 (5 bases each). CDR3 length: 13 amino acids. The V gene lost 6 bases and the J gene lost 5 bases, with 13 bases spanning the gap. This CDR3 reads CASRTTGLETQYF. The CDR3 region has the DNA TGTGCCAGCAGGACCACAGGACTCGAGACCCAGTACTTC.

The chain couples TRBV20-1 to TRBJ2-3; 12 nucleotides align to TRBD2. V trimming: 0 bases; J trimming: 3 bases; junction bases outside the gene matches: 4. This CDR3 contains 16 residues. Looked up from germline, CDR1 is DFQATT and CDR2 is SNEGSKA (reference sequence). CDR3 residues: CSARETSGRPTDTQYF. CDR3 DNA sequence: TGCAGTGCTAGAGAGACTAGCGGGAGACCAACAGATACGCAGTATTTT.

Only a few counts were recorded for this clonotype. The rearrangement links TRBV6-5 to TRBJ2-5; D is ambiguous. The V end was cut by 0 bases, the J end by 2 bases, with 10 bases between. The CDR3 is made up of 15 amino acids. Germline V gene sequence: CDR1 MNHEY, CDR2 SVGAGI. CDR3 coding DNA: TGTGCCAGCAGTTACTCGGGAAAGCAGCAAGAGACCCAGTACTTC. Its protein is CASSYSGKQQETQYF.

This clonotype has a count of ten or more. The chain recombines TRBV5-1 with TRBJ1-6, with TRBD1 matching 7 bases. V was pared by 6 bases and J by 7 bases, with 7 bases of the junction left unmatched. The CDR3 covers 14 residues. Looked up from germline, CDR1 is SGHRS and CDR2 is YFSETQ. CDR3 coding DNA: TGCGCCAGCACTCCAGACAGGGCGAATTCACCCCTCCACTTT. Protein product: CASTPDRANSPLHF.

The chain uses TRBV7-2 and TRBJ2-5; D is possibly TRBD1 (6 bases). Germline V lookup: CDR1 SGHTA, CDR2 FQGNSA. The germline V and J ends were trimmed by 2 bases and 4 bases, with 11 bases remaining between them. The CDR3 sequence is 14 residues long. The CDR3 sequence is CASSLMGARETQYF. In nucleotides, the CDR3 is TGTGCCAGCAGCTTAATGGGGGCCAGAGAGACCCAGTACTTC.

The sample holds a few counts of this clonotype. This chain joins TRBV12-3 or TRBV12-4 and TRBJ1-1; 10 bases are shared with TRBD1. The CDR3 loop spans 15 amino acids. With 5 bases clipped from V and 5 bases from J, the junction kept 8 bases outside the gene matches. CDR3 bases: TGTGCCAGCAGTCCCGACAGGGGGCGAGGAACTGAAGCTTTCTTT. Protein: CASSPDRGRGTEAFF.

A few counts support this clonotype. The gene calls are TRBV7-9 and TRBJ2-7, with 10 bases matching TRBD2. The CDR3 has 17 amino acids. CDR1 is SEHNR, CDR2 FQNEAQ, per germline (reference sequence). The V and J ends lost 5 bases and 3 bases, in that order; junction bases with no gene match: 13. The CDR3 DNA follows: TGTGCCAGCAGCCCTGTCTCTAGCGGGGGATTGGGCTACGAGCAGTACTTC. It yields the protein CASSPVSSGGLGYEQYF.

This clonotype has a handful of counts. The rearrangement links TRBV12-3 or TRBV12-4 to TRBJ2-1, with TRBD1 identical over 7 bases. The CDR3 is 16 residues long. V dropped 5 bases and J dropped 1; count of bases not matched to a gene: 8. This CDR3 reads CASSPPTGSSYNEQFF. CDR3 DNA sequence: TGTGCCAGCAGTCCCCCGACAGGGTCATCCTACAATGAGCAGTTCTTC.

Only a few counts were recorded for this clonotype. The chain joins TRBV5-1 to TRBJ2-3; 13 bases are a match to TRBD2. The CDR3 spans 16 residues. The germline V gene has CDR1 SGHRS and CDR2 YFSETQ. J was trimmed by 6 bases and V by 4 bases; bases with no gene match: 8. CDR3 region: CASSAGLAGAGDTQYF. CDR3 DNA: TGCGCCAGCAGCGCCGGACTAGCGGGGGCCGGGGATACGCAGTATTTT.

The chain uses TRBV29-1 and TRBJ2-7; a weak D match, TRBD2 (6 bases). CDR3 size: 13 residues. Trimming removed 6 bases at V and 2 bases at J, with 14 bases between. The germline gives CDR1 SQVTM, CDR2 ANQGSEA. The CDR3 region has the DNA TGCAGCGTCCAGGGACGGGAGACCTACGAGCAGTACTTC. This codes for CSVQGRETYEQYF.

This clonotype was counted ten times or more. Written as DNA, the CDR3 is TGTGCCAGCAATCGACAGGGGGCGGCAGATACGCAGTATTTT. Translation: CASNRQGAADTQYF. The genes are TRBV12-3 or TRBV12-4 and TRBJ2-3; 10 bases are shared with TRBD1. The V gene end was trimmed by 7 bases and the J gene end by 4 bases; junction bases not matched to a gene: 5. The CDR3 is 14 residues long.

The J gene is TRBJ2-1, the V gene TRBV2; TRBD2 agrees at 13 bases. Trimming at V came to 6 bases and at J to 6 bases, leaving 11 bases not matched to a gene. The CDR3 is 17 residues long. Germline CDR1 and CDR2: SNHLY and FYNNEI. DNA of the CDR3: TGTGCCAGCAGAGAAAGAGCAGGACTAGCGGGAGTCAATGAGCAGTTCTTC. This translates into CASRERAGLAGVNEQFF. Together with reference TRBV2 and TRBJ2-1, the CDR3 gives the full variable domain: EPEVTQTPSHQVTQMGQEVILRCVPISNHLYFYWYRQILGQKVEFLVSFYNNEISEKSEIFDDQFSVERPDGSNFTLKIRSTKLEDSAMYFCASRERAGLAGVNEQFFGPGTRLTVL.

CDR3 DNA: TGCAGCGCCGGACAGGGGTACGAGCAGTACTTC. Residues: CSAGQGYEQYF. This chain connects TRBV29-1 to TRBJ2-7; TRBD1 aligns across 9 bases. Germline V gene sequence: CDR1 SQVTM, CDR2 ANQGSEA. The ends lost 7 bases at V and 4 bases at J; junction bases unmatched: 2. This CDR3 spans 11 amino acids.

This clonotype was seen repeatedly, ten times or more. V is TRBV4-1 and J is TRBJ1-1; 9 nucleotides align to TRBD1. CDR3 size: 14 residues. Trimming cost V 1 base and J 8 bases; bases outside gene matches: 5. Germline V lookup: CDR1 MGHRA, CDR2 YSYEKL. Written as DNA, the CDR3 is TGCGCCAGCAGCCAAGTTGGACAGGGGTTCGAAGCTTTCTTT. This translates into CASSQVGQGFEAFF.

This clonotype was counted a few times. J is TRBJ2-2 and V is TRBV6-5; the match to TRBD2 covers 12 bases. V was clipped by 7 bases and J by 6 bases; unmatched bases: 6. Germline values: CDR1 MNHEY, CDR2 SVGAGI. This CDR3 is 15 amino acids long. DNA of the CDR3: TGTGCCAGCATGAGGCTAGCGGGAGGGGCCGGGGAGCTGTTTTTT. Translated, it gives CASMRLAGGAGELFF.

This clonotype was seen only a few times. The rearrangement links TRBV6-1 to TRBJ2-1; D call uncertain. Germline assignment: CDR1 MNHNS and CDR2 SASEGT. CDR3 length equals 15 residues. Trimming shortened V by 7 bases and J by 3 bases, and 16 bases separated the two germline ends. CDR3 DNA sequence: TGTGCCAGCAACAAACAGAGGTCAGGCTACAATGAGCAGTTCTTC. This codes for CASNKQRSGYNEQFF.

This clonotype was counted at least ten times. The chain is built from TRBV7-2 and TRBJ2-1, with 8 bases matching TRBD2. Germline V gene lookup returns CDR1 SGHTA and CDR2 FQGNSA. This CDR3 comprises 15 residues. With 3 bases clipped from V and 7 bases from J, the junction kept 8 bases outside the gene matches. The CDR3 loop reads CASSFKREPINEQFF. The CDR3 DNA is TGTGCCAGCAGCTTTAAGCGGGAGCCCATAAATGAGCAGTTCTTC.

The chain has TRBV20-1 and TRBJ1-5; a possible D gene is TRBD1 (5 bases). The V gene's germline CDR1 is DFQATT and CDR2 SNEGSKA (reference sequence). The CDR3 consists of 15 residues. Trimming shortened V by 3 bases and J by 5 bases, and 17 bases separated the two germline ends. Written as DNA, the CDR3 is TGCAGTGCTAGCCCCGGGACGAGACATCATCAGCCCCAGCATTTT. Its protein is CSASPGTRHHQPQHF.

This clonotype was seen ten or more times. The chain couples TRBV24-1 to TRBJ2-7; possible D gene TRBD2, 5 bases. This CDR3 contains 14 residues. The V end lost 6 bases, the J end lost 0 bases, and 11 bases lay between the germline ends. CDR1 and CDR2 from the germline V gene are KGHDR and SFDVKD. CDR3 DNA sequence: TGTGCCACCAGTTCTCGGGAAACCTCCTACGAGCAGTACTTC. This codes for CATSSRETSYEQYF.